This is a list of T cell receptor beta chains from one sample in a study of cytomegalovirus exposure and HLA in healthy donors. Some clones are missing from TCRdb's copy, which holds only in-frame ones; the method was immunoSEQ multiplex PCR. Of about 150,000 clones in the sample, roughly 80% were seen once. The sample taken for sequencing was PBMCs. These receptors originate from a middle-aged woman in good health and CMV-seronegative. Each CDR3 is given with its conserved first and last residue.

CDR3 protein,V gene,J gene
CAISETGGLGGYTF,TRBV10-3,TRBJ1-2
CASSPVDRTVTEAFF,TRBV19,TRBJ1-1
CASRQGSYGYTF,TRBV7-8,TRBJ1-2
CASSQDWQIQETQYF,TRBV4-1,TRBJ2-5
CASSARRGSYNSPLHF,TRBV19,TRBJ1-6
CAPWTAHTGELFF,TRBV6-1,TRBJ2-2
CASSFSDRGNEQFF,TRBV28,TRBJ2-1
CASLGGAANEKLFF,TRBV19,TRBJ1-4
CASSLDRGSGTEAFF,TRBV5-4,TRBJ1-1
CASSEGRDVYGYTF,TRBV2,TRBJ1-2
CASSPPSVYEQYF,TRBV5-1,TRBJ2-7
CASELDRGVGYGYTF,TRBV6-1,TRBJ1-2
CASSSSLGHRF,TRBV7-9,TRBJ1-2